Presented here are 20 T cell receptor beta chains from one specimen sequenced in a study of blood T cell repertoires in COVID-19. The table came from immunoSEQ multiplex PCR; TCRdb's copy has only in-frame clones and leaves some out. Of 200,000 to 250,000 clones detected, approximately 83% appear once; the ten largest clones hold 3% to 4%. Sequencing was performed on PBMCs or T cells enriched from blood (not recorded which). These receptors all come from an older woman who had recovered from COVID-19.

This clone was detected only a few times. CDR3: CASSLRQNTEAFF. The CDR3 DNA reads TGTGCCAGCAGTCTAAGACAGAACACTGAAGCTTTCTTT. This sequence joins TRBV12-3 or TRBV12-4 and TRBJ1-1; D is undetermined. This CDR3 has 13 amino acids. V shed 5 bases and J shed 1 base, with 8 bases lying between them.

The chain couples TRBV6-5 to TRBJ2-7; D not resolved. CDR1 is MNHEY, CDR2 SVGAGI, per germline. V was pared by 0 bases and J by 4 bases, with 13 bases between. The CDR3 loop spans 15 amino acids. CDR3 coding DNA: TGTGCCAGCAGTTACTCTTACCCGCCCACTTACGAGCAGTACTTC. Its protein product is CASSYSYPPTYEQYF.

The chain couples TRBV5-1 to TRBJ2-2; 8 nucleotides agree with TRBD2. Per the germline V gene, CDR1 is SGHRS and CDR2 is YFSETQ. This CDR3 has 16 residues. J lost 3 bases, V lost 0 bases, and 4 bases had no gene match. CDR3 in amino acids: CASSLDGRADTGELFF. The CDR3 region has the DNA TGCGCCAGCAGCTTGGACGGGAGGGCCGACACCGGGGAGCTGTTTTTT.

The CDR3 DNA reads TGTGCCAGCAGTCCCGGGACACACTATGGCTACACCTTC. Its translation: CASSPGTHYGYTF. This chain connects TRBV6-2 or TRBV6-3 to TRBJ1-2; perhaps TRBD1 as D (6 bases). V was pared by 5 bases and J by 3 bases, with 10 bases between. The CDR3 length is 13 residues. Germline V gene sequence: CDR1 MNHEY, CDR2 SVGEGT.

This clone was detected a few times. The chain is built from TRBV24-1 and TRBJ2-2; no clear D gene. Germline V gives CDR1 KGHDR, CDR2 SFDVKD. Between the trimmed V and J ends, which lost 6 bases and 7 bases, there was a span of 17 bases. This CDR3 comprises 15 residues. The CDR3, as DNA: TGTGCCACCAGTCCCGGGTCCTCTAAGAACGGGGAGCTGTTTTTT. Translation gives CATSPGSSKNGELFF.

The CDR3 region is CASSPQGSTYEQYF. In nucleotides, the CDR3 is TGTGCCAGCTCACCCCAGGGCAGCACCTACGAGCAGTACTTC. The rearrangement uses TRBV18 and TRBJ2-7; the D gene is possibly TRBD1 (5 bases). Germline values: CDR1 KGHSH, CDR2 LQKENI. The CDR3 sequence is 14 residues long. V lost 3 bases and J 2 bases, leaving 11 bases between the germline ends. Full variable domain (remainder filled in from reference TRBV18 and TRBJ2-7): NAGVMQNPRHLVRRRGQEARLRCSPMKGHSHVYWYRQLPEEGLKFMVYLQKENIIDESGMPKERFSAEFPKEGPSILRIQQVVRGDSAAYFCASSPQGSTYEQYFGPGTRLTVT.

The J gene is TRBJ1-6, the V gene TRBV9, with 8 nucleotides matching TRBD1. CDR3 size: 14 residues. With 1 base clipped from V and 8 bases from J, the junction kept 2 bases outside the gene matches. The germline V gene has CDR1 SGDLS and CDR2 YYNGEE. The CDR3 reads CASSVLQGDSPLHF. DNA of the CDR3: TGTGCCAGCAGCGTATTACAGGGGGATTCACCCCTCCACTTT.

V usage is TRBV5-1 and J usage is TRBJ1-2, with no clear D. The germline gives CDR1 SGHRS, CDR2 YFSETQ. V lost 1 base and J lost 2, with 12 bases in between. The CDR3 totals 15 residues. The CDR3 coding sequence is TGCGCCAGCAGCTTGAGTGCTGGGGAGAACTATGGCTACACCTTC. It translates to CASSLSAGENYGYTF.

Only one count was recorded for this clone. The chain links TRBV7-8 to TRBJ1-6, with TRBD1 identical over 10 bases. Germline-derived CDR1 and CDR2 are SGHVS and FQNEAQ. V lost 0 bases, J lost 5 bases, and 7 bases stayed unmatched. The CDR3 spans 18 residues. Here the CDR3 DNA reads TGTGCCAGCAGCTTAGCAGCCACCGGGACAGGGGATAATTCACCCCTCCACTTT. Amino acids: CASSLAATGTGDNSPLHF.

The chain joins TRBV2 to TRBJ1-1; TRBD1 might be the D (6 bases). Germline CDR1 reads SNHLY; CDR2 reads FYNNEI. Trimming shortened V by 6 bases and J by 0 bases, and 32 bases separated the two germline ends. CDR3 length: 21 amino acids. The CDR3 loop reads CASSHKSDRHIQRDMNTEAFF. CDR3 coding DNA: TGTGCCAGCAGCCACAAGTCGGACAGACACATACAACGAGACATGAACACTGAAGCTTTCTTT.

This clone was seen a handful of times. The chain has TRBV5-6 and TRBJ2-7, with 10 bases matching TRBD1. V lost 0 bases to trimming and J lost 7 bases; unmatched junction nucleotides: 10. Looked up from germline, CDR1 is SGHDT and CDR2 is YYEEEE. This CDR3 is 16 amino acids long. The DNA of the CDR3 is TGTGCCAGCAGCTTGGATTCCGGGACAGGGGCTGGTGAGCAGTACTTC. Protein product: CASSLDSGTGAGEQYF.

This clone was detected only a few times. The chain has TRBV19 and TRBJ2-2; tentatively, D is TRBD1 (6 bases). Germline V CDR1 and CDR2: LNHDA, SQIVND (reference sequence). The germline V and J ends were trimmed by 2 bases and 6 bases, with 13 bases remaining between them. This CDR3 contains 15 residues. The CDR3 loop reads CASSISTGTAGELFF. The CDR3 DNA follows: TGTGCCAGTAGTATATCAACAGGGACCGCCGGGGAGCTGTTTTTT.

V is TRBV11-2 and J is TRBJ2-7, with D hard to call. Trimming cost V 3 bases and J 7 bases, with 16 bases left between them. This CDR3 has 14 amino acids. Germline assignment: CDR1 SGHAT and CDR2 FQNNGV. The DNA of the CDR3 is TGTGCCAGCAGCTTCACGCCCCTAACGGGTGAGCAGTACTTC. This encodes CASSFTPLTGEQYF. The entire variable domain, with the rest obtained from reference TRBV11-2 and TRBJ2-7, is as follows: EAGVAQSPRYKIIEKRQSVAFWCNPISGHATLYWYQQILGQGPKLLIQFQNNGVVDDSQLPKDRFSAERLKGVDSTLKIQPAKLEDSAVYLCASSFTPLTGEQYFGPGTRLTVT.

This clone has a handful of counts. This chain joins TRBV4-1 and TRBJ1-3; D ambiguous. V was shortened by 1 base and J by 1 base, with 8 bases between the two germline ends. Germline V gene lookup returns CDR1 MGHRA and CDR2 YSYEKL. CDR3 length: 15 amino acids. The CDR3 loop is CASSQAGQSGNTIYF. Here the CDR3 DNA reads TGCGCCAGCAGCCAAGCAGGCCAGTCTGGAAACACCATATATTTT.

This rearrangement joins TRBV6-4 to TRBJ1-5, with TRBD1 matching over 8 bases. Trimming removed 6 bases from V and 2 bases from J; junction bases left unmatched: 6. This CDR3 contains 15 residues. Germline V gene data show CDR1 as MRHNA and CDR2 as SNTAGT. The CDR3 reads CASSNGTGGNQPQHF. The DNA for the CDR3 is TGTGCCAGCAGCAACGGGACAGGCGGCAATCAGCCCCAGCATTTT.

The chain joins TRBV6-5 to TRBJ1-1, with D hard to call. The CDR3 totals 15 residues. The V gene's germline CDR1 is MNHEY and CDR2 SVGAGI. Trimming removed 7 bases at V and 1 base at J, with 16 bases between. The CDR3 sequence: CASIVTFVANTEAFF. CDR3 nucleotides: TGTGCCAGCATTGTTACATTTGTGGCGAACACTGAAGCTTTCTTT.

The gene calls are TRBV19 and TRBJ2-3, with 8 bases that match TRBD1. Germline V gene lookup returns CDR1 LNHDA and CDR2 SQIVND (reference sequence). This CDR3 is 13 amino acids long. V trimming: 4 bases; J trimming: 6 bases; junction bases outside the gene matches: 3. The CDR3 loop is CASSTRDRDTQYF. The CDR3, as DNA: TGTGCCAGTAGTACCCGGGACAGGGATACGCAGTATTTT.

This sequence joins TRBV6-5 and TRBJ1-1, with a weak D call TRBD1 (5 bases). The CDR3 runs 12 residues. V was cut by 10 bases and J by 1 base, with 10 bases left in between. From germline, CDR1 is MNHEY and CDR2 SVGAGI. Written as DNA, the CDR3 is TGTGCCACTCAGGGAAAGAACACTGAAGCTTTCTTT. This sequence encodes CATQGKNTEAFF.

This rearrangement joins TRBV2 to TRBJ2-7, with TRBD2 matching 10 bases. Germline V gives CDR1 SNHLY, CDR2 FYNNEI. This CDR3 region has 19 residues. The junction had 16 bases not matched to a gene; V was cut back by 5 bases and J by 0 bases. The CDR3 region has the DNA TGTGCCAGCAGTCCTCTTAGCGGGGGGAAGCCTTCTATCTCCTACGAGCAGTACTTC. This translates into CASSPLSGGKPSISYEQYF. Complete variable domain (other parts from reference TRBV2 and TRBJ2-7): EPEVTQTPSHQVTQMGQEVILRCVPISNHLYFYWYRQILGQKVEFLVSFYNNEISEKSEIFDDQFSVERPDGSNFTLKIRSTKLEDSAMYFCASSPLSGGKPSISYEQYFGPGTRLTVT.

The CDR3 reads CASSTGWEGTDTQYF. CDR3 nucleotide sequence: TGTGCCAGCAGCACCGGGTGGGAGGGCACAGATACGCAGTATTTT. The chain employs TRBV7-9 and TRBJ2-3, with D possibly TRBD2 on 6 matching bases. V lost 5 bases to trimming and J lost 1 base, with 13 bases between them. CDR3 length: 15 amino acids. Per germline, CDR1 SEHNR and CDR2 FQNEAQ (reference sequence).